A single sample is the source of the 27 T cell receptor beta chains below, sequenced in a study of T cells in women clearing cervical HPV infection. The table came from immunoSEQ multiplex PCR; TCRdb's copy has only in-frame clones and leaves some out. This sample's table reports about 14,000 clones. The specimen sequenced was blood buffy coat. The receptors originated from a woman between 18 and 69 years old with a cervical HPV16 infection that either progressed to CIN3+ or cleared (not recorded which).

Remarks on this clone: The read halts 3 residues ahead of the CDR3 end, with the missing end drawn from the germline J gene. This chain uses TRBV19 with TRBJ1-5; D possibly corresponds to TRBD1 (5 bases). V was trimmed by 5 bases and J by 3 bases, leaving 8 bases between them. Germline loops: CDR1 LNHDA, CDR2 SQIVND (reference sequence). The CDR3 extends over 13 amino acids. CDR3 residues: CASSQGFNQPQHF. Partial CDR3 DNA: TGTGCCAGTAGTCAGGGTTTCAATCAGCCC.

A note on this clone: The read terminates 3 residues ahead of where the CDR3 ends, so the germline J gene completes it. The gene calls are TRBV5-4 and TRBJ2-5, with D maybe TRBD2 (5 bases). Germline V gene data show CDR1 as SGHNT and CDR2 as YYREEE (reference sequence). The CDR3 is 15 amino acids. The V end was cut by 4 bases, the J end by 1 base, with 14 bases between. CDR3 amino acids: CASSLPAASQETQYF. Partial CDR3 DNA: TGTGCCAGCAGCCTGCCAGCGGCCAGCCAAGAGACC.

Remarks on this clone: Sequencing ends 3 residues short of the CDR3 end; the germline J gene provides the rest. The V call is TRBV5-1, the J call TRBJ2-3, with D perhaps matching TRBD2 (6 bases). V lost 7 bases and J 4 bases, leaving 16 bases between the germline ends. Germline CDR1 and CDR2: SGHRS and YFSETQ. The length of the CDR3 is 14 residues. Incomplete CDR3 DNA: TGCGCCAGCTTCGTGGGGGGTCGGGCAGATACG. This encodes CASFVGGRADT. The whole CDR3 sequence reads CASFVGGRADTQYF.

About this clone: From the germline J gene comes the end of the CDR3, since the read stops 3 residues before it. The chain uses TRBV29-1 and TRBJ2-7; 10 bases line up with TRBD1. The CDR3 totals 13 residues. CDR1 and CDR2 (germline): SQVTM, ANQGSEA. Trimming at V came to 5 bases and at J to 5 bases, leaving 6 bases not matched to a gene. CDR3 protein: CSVLGQGFHEQYF. The CDR3 DNA, read in part, is TGCAGCGTTCTGGGACAGGGGTTCCACGAG.

Comments on this clone: The CDR3 end lies 3 residues beyond the end of the read and is filled in from the germline J gene. The V gene is TRBV19, the J gene TRBJ2-7; perhaps TRBD1 as D (6 bases). V shed 6 bases and J shed 4 bases, with 16 bases lying between them. CDR1 and CDR2 from the germline V gene are LNHDA and SQIVND (reference sequence). The CDR3 loop spans 14 amino acids. The CDR3 loop is CASSQPGHGYEQYF. The part of the CDR3 DNA that was read is TGTGCCAGTAGCCAACCGGGACACGGGTACGAG.

A remark on this clone: The junction and the germline gene differ at one end; a read error may be behind it. With the read ending 3 residues before the CDR3 end, the germline J gene is used to fill in that end. The sample holds other DNA sequences that translate to the same CDR3. This chain joins TRBV20-1 and TRBJ1-3; 7 bases fit TRBD1. The CDR3 contains 14 residues. CDR1 and CDR2 from the germline V gene are DFQATT and SNEGSKA (reference sequence). CDR3 amino acids: CSAPDRVVGNTIYF. CDR3 bases read: TGCAGTGCTCCCGACAGGGTTGTCGGAAACACA.

As concerns this clone: The read finishes 3 residues shy of the CDR3 end, and the germline J gene is used to complete it. The rearrangement joins TRBV7-2 to TRBJ2-3; D gene ambiguous. Germline loops: CDR1 SGHTA, CDR2 FQGNSA. There are 15 residues in the CDR3. CDR3 sequence reads: CASSLAGYGNQPQYF. CDR3 DNA (partial): TGTGCCAGCAGCTTAGCAGGGTATGGCAATCAGCCG. The full variable domain, in which reference TRBV7-2 and TRBJ2-3 provide the parts outside the CDR3, is GAGVSQSPSNKVTEKGKDVELRCDPISGHTALYWYRQSLGQGLEFLIYFQGNSAPDKSGLPSDRFSAERTGGSVSTLTIQRTQQEDSAVYLCASSLAGYGNQPQYFGPGTRLTVL.

A word on this clone: Read sequence stops 3 residues before the CDR3 end, and the germline J gene provides the missing end. The chain uses TRBV18 and TRBJ2-3; 11 positions match TRBD2. Per the germline V gene, CDR1 is KGHSH and CDR2 is LQKENI. The CDR3 consists of 17 residues. V shed 5 bases, J shed 5 bases, and the junction held 12 bases outside the gene matches. CDR3 bases read: TGTGCCAGCTCAGCGAAGCGAGATAGCGGGGGGGGAGATACG. Translating it yields CASSAKRDSGGGDT. Given in full, the CDR3 is CASSAKRDSGGGDTQYF.

To note about this clone: The read ends 3 residues early relative to the CDR3; the germline J gene fills the gap. This chain connects TRBV20-1 to TRBJ2-3, with TRBD2 matching over 11 bases. Looked up from germline, CDR1 is DFQATT and CDR2 is SNEGSKA (reference sequence). The CDR3 spans 16 residues. The V and J ends lost 3 bases and 4 bases, in that order; junction bases with no gene match: 9. This CDR3 reads CSASQIAGGLSDTQYF. CDR3 bases read: TGCAGTGCTAGCCAAATAGCGGGGGGGCTCTCAGATACG.

Worth noting for this clone: The CDR3 end is not reached by the read, which stops 3 residues before it; the germline J gene fills it in. This sequence joins TRBV7-9 and TRBJ2-3; D is uncertain. Trimming stripped 5 bases from V and 2 bases from J, with 11 bases between. The CDR3 has 14 amino acids. Germline V lookup: CDR1 SEHNR, CDR2 FQNEAQ (reference sequence). CDR3 DNA, as far as it was read: TGTGCCAGCAGCATTGGTAGGGTCACAGATACG. This gives the protein CASSIGRVTDT. The whole CDR3 region reads CASSIGRVTDTQYF.

CDR3 in amino acids: CASSARQGRTDTQYF. CDR3 DNA (partial): TGTGCCAGCAGTGCAAGACAGGGGCGGACAGATACG. The rearrangement links TRBV6-1 to TRBJ2-3, with TRBD1 identical over 8 bases. The sequence runs out 3 residues before the end of the CDR3; the remainder is reconstructed from the germline J gene. The germline V gene has CDR1 MNHNS and CDR2 SASEGT. This CDR3 is built from 15 residues. V lost 4 bases to trimming and J lost 3 bases; unmatched junction nucleotides: 6.

On this clone itself: The read gets to within 3 residues of the CDR3 end, and the germline J gene fills in the rest. This chain links TRBV18 with TRBJ1-1; D is unclear. This CDR3 comprises 13 residues. The V and J ends lost 2 bases and 2 bases respectively, with 6 bases between them. CDR1 and CDR2 (germline): KGHSH, LQKENI. The CDR3 loop is CASSPSQNTEAFF. The covered CDR3 bases are TGTGCCAGCTCACCATCCCAAAACACTGAA.

In regard to this clone: The CDR3 end falls 3 residues outside the read, so it is completed with the germline J gene. The rearrangement uses TRBV2 and TRBJ1-2; TRBD1 agrees at 9 bases. The CDR3 has 12 amino acids. Germline CDR1 SNHLY, CDR2 FYNNEI. The CDR3 loop reads CASRQGAGGYTF. The part of the CDR3 DNA that was read is TGTGCCAGCAGACAGGGGGCCGGAGGC.

CDR3 protein: CASSPLHYGYTF. CDR3 bases read: TGTGCCAGCAGTCCCCTACACTATGGC. The chain joins TRBV12-3 or TRBV12-4 to TRBJ1-2, with D hard to call. The missing CDR3 end, 3 residues past where the read stops, is filled in from the germline J gene. Between the trimmed V and J ends, which lost 5 bases and 3 bases, there was a span of 7 bases. This CDR3 is 12 amino acids long.

Concerning this clone: The CDR3 is cut off 3 residues early in the read; its end comes from the germline J gene. The V and J genes are TRBV3-1 (or the pseudogene TRBV3-2) and TRBJ1-4; possibly TRBD1 for D (5 bases). Trimming shortened V by 3 bases and J by 7 bases, and 27 bases separated the two germline ends. The CDR3 consists of 19 residues. CDR1 and CDR2 from the germline V gene are LGHDT and YNNKEL (reference sequence). The CDR3 reads CASSHPLRGDCGSIEKLFF. The part of the CDR3 DNA that was read is TGTGCCAGCAGCCACCCTTTAAGAGGGGATTGCGGTTCGATTGAAAAA.

As regards this clone: With the read ending 3 residues before the CDR3 end, the germline J gene is used to fill in that end. The chain uses TRBV6-1 and TRBJ1-2, with D unclear. CDR1 is MNHNS, CDR2 SASEGT, per germline. The CDR3 spans 15 residues. The CDR3 sequence: CASSERTSGSYDYTF. The DNA read from the CDR3 is TGTGCCAGCAGTGAGAGGACTAGCGGGAGCTACGAC.

A word on this clone: The CDR3 end is not reached by the read, which stops 3 residues before it; the germline J gene fills it in. This chain links TRBV2 with TRBJ2-7; D possibly corresponds to TRBD1 (6 bases). There are 13 residues in the CDR3. Trimming removed 6 bases from V and 3 bases from J, with 12 bases in between. Germline CDR1 is SNHLY and CDR2 is FYNNEI. The sequenced CDR3 bases are TGTGCCAGCAGATCCTCAGGGGTCTACGAG. It specifies CASRSSGVYE. The full CDR3 protein is CASRSSGVYEQYF. Complete variable domain (other parts from reference TRBV2 and TRBJ2-7): EPEVTQTPSHQVTQMGQEVILRCVPISNHLYFYWYRQILGQKVEFLVSFYNNEISEKSEIFDDQFSVERPDGSNFTLKIRSTKLEDSAMYFCASRSSGVYEQYFGPGTRLTVT.

Comments on this clone: The read finishes 3 residues shy of the CDR3 end, and the germline J gene is used to complete it. The chain is built from TRBV19 and TRBJ2-3; no clear D. In germline, CDR1 is LNHDA, CDR2 SQIVND (reference sequence). V lost 3 bases and J lost 6, with 16 bases in between. This CDR3 region has 15 residues. Partial CDR3 DNA: TGTGCCAGTAGTATTTTTGCAGGTCTCCGGGATACG. Encoded protein: CASSIFAGLRDT. The CDR3 in its entirety is CASSIFAGLRDTQYF.

Worth noting for this clone: The read ends 3 residues before the CDR3 terminus; that terminus is restored from the germline J gene. J is TRBJ2-3 and V is TRBV9; 8 bases align to TRBD2. Germline loops: CDR1 SGDLS, CDR2 YYNGEE. The CDR3 consists of 16 residues. The V and J ends lost 3 bases and 4 bases, in that order; junction bases with no gene match: 10. CDR3 bases read: TGTGCCAGCAGCGCTGCGAGGACTAGCTCCGCAGATACG. Translation: CASSAARTSSADT. The complete CDR3 sequence is CASSAARTSSADTQYF.

Comment on this clone: The read comes to an end 3 residues before the CDR3 does, leaving the germline J gene to fill in the end. This chain connects TRBV5-4 to TRBJ2-1, with D unresolved. The CDR3 loop spans 14 amino acids. Germline assignment: CDR1 SGHNT and CDR2 YYREEE (reference sequence). Trimming stripped 3 bases from V and 7 bases from J, with 14 bases between. The DNA read from the CDR3 is TGTGCCAGCAGCTCTAACTCGCAAGTTAATGAG. Translated: CASSSNSQVNE. The whole CDR3 reads CASSSNSQVNEQFF.

Notes on this clone: From the germline J gene comes the end of the CDR3, since the read stops 3 residues before it. The V gene is TRBV12-3 or TRBV12-4, the J gene TRBJ1-1; D is perhaps TRBD1 (6 bases). V was cut by 5 bases and J by 4 bases, with 11 bases left in between. This CDR3 contains 13 residues. This CDR3 reads CASSPRGFTEAFF. The CDR3 DNA, read in part, is TGTGCCAGCAGTCCAAGGGGGTTCACTGAA.

Regarding this clone: The read terminates 3 residues ahead of where the CDR3 ends, so the germline J gene completes it. The chain has TRBV4-1 and TRBJ1-5; D is uncertain. CDR1 MGHRA and CDR2 YSYEKL come from the germline V gene. The germline V and J ends were trimmed by 1 base and 5 bases, with 12 bases remaining between them. The CDR3 is 15 residues long. CDR3 protein: CASSQALSSHQPQHF. The CDR3 DNA, read in part, is TGCGCCAGCAGCCAAGCGCTCAGTTCCCATCAGCCC.

On this clone itself: The sequence runs out 3 residues before the end of the CDR3; the remainder is reconstructed from the germline J gene. The V gene is TRBV9, the J gene TRBJ2-1, with TRBD1 matching over 8 bases. V dropped 3 bases and J dropped 9; count of bases not matched to a gene: 8. The CDR3 covers 14 residues. Per the germline V gene, CDR1 is SGDLS and CDR2 is YYNGEE. The covered CDR3 bases are TGTGCCAGCAGCGCCCAGACAGGGGCAGTTGAG. Amino acid sequence: CASSAQTGAVE. The full CDR3 reads CASSAQTGAVEQFF. The variable domain in full, completed from reference TRBV9 and TRBJ2-1, reads DSGVTQTPKHLITATGQRVTLRCSPRSGDLSVYWYQQSLDQGLQFLIQYYNGEERAKGNILERFSAQQFPDLHSELNLSSLELGDSALYFCASSAQTGAVEQFFGPGTRLTVL.

In regard to this clone: The read stops 3 residues short of the end of the CDR3; the missing end is completed from the germline J gene. V is TRBV2 and J is TRBJ2-4, with a weak D call TRBD2 (5 bases). The CDR3 sequence is 13 residues long. Per germline, CDR1 SNHLY and CDR2 FYNNEI. The CDR3: CASRAGDRGGQYF. Incomplete CDR3 DNA: TGTGCCAGCAGGGCGGGCGACCGGGGTGGT.

In the case of this clone: The read ends 3 residues early relative to the CDR3; the germline J gene fills the gap. This chain links TRBV12-3 or TRBV12-4 with TRBJ2-1; 9 bases are a match to TRBD2. The J segment lost 2 bases and the V segment lost 2 bases, leaving 7 bases of the junction unmatched. This CDR3 is 17 amino acids long. CDR3 bases read: TGTGCCAGCAGTTTATATCTTCCTAGCGGGACCTACAATGAG. Its translation is CASSLYLPSGTYNE. The entire CDR3 reads CASSLYLPSGTYNEQFF.

As for this clone: The CDR3 goes on 3 residues after the read ends, and that part is filled in from the germline J gene. V gene TRBV5-1 combines with J gene TRBJ1-2; tentatively, D is TRBD1 (6 bases). CDR1 is SGHRS and CDR2 is YFSETQ in the germline V gene. CDR3 length: 18 residues. CDR3 protein: CASSSLPRLAGHTDTYTF. Partial CDR3 DNA: TGCGCCAGCAGCTCCCTCCCCAGACTAGCGGGACACACAGATACC.

On this clone itself: The CDR3 extends 3 residues past the end of the read, so its final part is completed from the germline J gene. The chain employs TRBV20-1 and TRBJ2-7; 9 nucleotides match TRBD1. Germline V gene sequence: CDR1 DFQATT, CDR2 SNEGSKA (reference sequence). After removal of 4 bases from V and 0 bases from J, the junction contained 10 bases not matched to a gene. There are 16 residues in the CDR3. The DNA read from the CDR3 is TGCAGTGCTAATCCGGGACAGGGATATGCCTCCTACGAG. It yields the protein CSANPGQGYASYE. The whole CDR3 sequence reads CSANPGQGYASYEQYF.